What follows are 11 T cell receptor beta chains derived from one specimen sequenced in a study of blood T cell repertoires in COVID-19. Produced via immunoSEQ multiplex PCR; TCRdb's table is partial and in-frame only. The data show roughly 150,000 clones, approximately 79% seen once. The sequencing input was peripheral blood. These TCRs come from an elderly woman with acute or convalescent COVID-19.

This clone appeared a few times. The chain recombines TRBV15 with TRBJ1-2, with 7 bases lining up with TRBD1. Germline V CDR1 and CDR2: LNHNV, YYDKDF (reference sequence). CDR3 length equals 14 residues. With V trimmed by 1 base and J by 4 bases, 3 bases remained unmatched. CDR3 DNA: TGTGCCACCAGCAGAGGGGACAGCCTCTATGGCTACACCTTC. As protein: CATSRGDSLYGYTF. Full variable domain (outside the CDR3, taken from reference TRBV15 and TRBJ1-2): DAMVIQNPRYQVTQFGKPVTLSCSQTLNHNVMYWYQQKSSQAPKLLFHYYDKDFNNEADTPDNFQSRRPNTSFCFLDIRSPGLGDTAMYLCATSRGDSLYGYTFGSGTRLTVV.

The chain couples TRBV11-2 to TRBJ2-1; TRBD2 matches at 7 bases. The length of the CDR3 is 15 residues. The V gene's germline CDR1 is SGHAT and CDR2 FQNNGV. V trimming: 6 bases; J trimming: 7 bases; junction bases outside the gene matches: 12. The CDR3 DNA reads TGTGCCAGCAGTCCGGGAGGCCCCCCACGAAATGAGCAGTTCTTC. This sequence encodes CASSPGGPPRNEQFF.

In DNA form, the CDR3 reads TGTGCCACCAGTGATTTTCTGGGAACGGGAAACAATGAGCAGTTCTTC. This translates into CATSDFLGTGNNEQFF. This chain connects TRBV24-1 to TRBJ2-1; maybe TRBD2 (5 bases). Trimming took off 1 base at V and 5 bases at J, with 14 bases between the two ends. The germline CDR1 and CDR2 sequences are KGHDR and SFDVKD. The CDR3 runs 16 residues.

DNA of the CDR3: TGTGCCAGCAGCTTAGACAGGGGGCTAGAGCAGTTCTTC. Amino acids: CASSLDRGLEQFF. The chain combines TRBV7-2 with TRBJ2-1; 9 bases are a match to TRBD1. The CDR3 loop spans 13 amino acids. After removal of 1 base from V and 10 bases from J, the junction contained 2 bases not matched to a gene. The germline V gene has CDR1 SGHTA and CDR2 FQGNSA.

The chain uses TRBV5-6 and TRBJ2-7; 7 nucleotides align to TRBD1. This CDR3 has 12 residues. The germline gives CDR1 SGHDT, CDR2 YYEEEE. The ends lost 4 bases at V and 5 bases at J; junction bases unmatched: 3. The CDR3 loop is CASSATGNEQYF. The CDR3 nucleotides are TGTGCCAGCAGCGCGACAGGGAACGAGCAGTACTTC. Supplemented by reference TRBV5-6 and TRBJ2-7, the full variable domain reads DAGVTQSPTHLIKTRGQQVTLRCSPKSGHDTVSWYQQALGQGPQFIFQYYEEEERQRGNFPDRFSGHQFPNYSSELNVNALLLGDSALYLCASSATGNEQYFGPGTRLTVT.

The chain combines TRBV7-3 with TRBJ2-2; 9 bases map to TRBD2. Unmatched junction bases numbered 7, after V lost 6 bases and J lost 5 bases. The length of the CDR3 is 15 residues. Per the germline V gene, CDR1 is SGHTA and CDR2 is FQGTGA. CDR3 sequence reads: CASSLAGSRTGELFF. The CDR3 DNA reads TGTGCCAGCAGTCTAGCGGGGAGCCGAACCGGGGAGCTGTTTTTT.

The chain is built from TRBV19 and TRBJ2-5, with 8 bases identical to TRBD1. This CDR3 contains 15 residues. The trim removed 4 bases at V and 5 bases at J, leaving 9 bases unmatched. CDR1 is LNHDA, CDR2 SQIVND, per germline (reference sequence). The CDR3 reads CASSTGQGWGETQYF. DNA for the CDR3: TGTGCCAGTAGTACAGGACAGGGATGGGGGGAGACCCAGTACTTC. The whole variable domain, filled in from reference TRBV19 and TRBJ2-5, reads DGGITQSPKYLFRKEGQNVTLSCEQNLNHDAMYWYRQDPGQGLRLIYYSQIVNDFQKGDIAEGYSVSREKKESFPLTVTSAQKNPTAFYLCASSTGQGWGETQYFGPGTRLLVL.

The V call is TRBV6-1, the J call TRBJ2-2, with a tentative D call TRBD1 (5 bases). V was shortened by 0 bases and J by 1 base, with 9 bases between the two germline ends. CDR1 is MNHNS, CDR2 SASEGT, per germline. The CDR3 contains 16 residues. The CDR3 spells CASSEAWQGNTGELFF. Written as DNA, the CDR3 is TGTGCCAGCAGTGAAGCCTGGCAGGGGAACACCGGGGAGCTGTTTTTT.

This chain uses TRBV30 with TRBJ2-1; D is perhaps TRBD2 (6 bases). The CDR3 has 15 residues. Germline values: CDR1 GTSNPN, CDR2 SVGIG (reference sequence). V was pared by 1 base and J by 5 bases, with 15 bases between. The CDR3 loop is CAWSGIAVEHNEQFF. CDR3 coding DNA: TGTGCCTGGAGTGGAATAGCGGTGGAACACAATGAGCAGTTCTTC.

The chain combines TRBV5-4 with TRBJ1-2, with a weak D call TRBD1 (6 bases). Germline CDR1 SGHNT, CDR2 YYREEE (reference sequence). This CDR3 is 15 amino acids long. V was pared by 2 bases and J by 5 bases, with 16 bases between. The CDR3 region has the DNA TGTGCCAGCAGCTTTGGAGGGGGGACTAGGTATGGCTACACCTTC. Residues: CASSFGGGTRYGYTF.

The CDR3 DNA reads TGTGCCATCAGTGGACAGGGAAAGGAGCAGTACTTC. It codes for CAISGQGKEQYF. J is TRBJ2-7 and V is TRBV10-3, with TRBD1 matching 7 bases. CDR1 is ENHRY, CDR2 SYGVKD, per germline. V lost 4 bases, J lost 7 bases, and 4 bases stayed unmatched. This CDR3 contains 12 residues.